The source of this TCR beta chain is a study of T-cell reconstitution after alpha-beta-depleted transplantation in children. General observations from the study: Some patients showed high day-60 TCRbeta diversity, which derived from surviving recipient T cells and thymic progenitors. Several hundred rapidly expanded clones from non-depleted graft cells reportedly supplied alpha-beta T cells about two months post-transplant. Newly generated T cells supplied most T-cell counts and diversity one year post-transplant.

This clonotype was seen ten or more times. What it binds is unknown. Unique molecular identifiers were used in preparing the TCRbeta library. A single record per CDR3 protein comes from TCRdb applying MiXCR to the PCR reads. The table has 330,000 or so distinct CDR3 sequences, around 7.3% seen once; the top ten hold approximately 9%. The V and J ends lost 0 bases and 7 bases respectively, with 12 bases between them. This CDR3 is 15 amino acids long. Germline values: CDR1 MGHDK, CDR2 SYGVNS. The V and J genes are TRBV25-1 and TRBJ2-2; unclear D gene. Here the sequenced sample was peripheral blood, taken 360 days after TCRalphabeta/CD19-depleted stem cell transplant. The source is a female patient aged 2-15 years who had a stem cell transplant for Fanconi anemia, so the T cells may come from the graft donor. CDR3 bases: TGTGCCAGCAGTGAATATATTCGGGCAGACGGGGAGCTGTTTTTT. Translation: CASSEYIRADGELFF.